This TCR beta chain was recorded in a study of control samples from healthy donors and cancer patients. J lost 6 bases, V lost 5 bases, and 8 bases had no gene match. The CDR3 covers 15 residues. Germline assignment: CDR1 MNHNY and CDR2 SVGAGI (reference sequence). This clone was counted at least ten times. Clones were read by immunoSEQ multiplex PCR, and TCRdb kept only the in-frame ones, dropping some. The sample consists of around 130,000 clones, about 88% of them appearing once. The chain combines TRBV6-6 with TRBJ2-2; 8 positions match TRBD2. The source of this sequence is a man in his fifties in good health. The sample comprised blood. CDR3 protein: CASSVSSGGPGELFF. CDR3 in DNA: TGTGCCAGCAGTGTCTCGTCGGGGGGGCCCGGGGAGCTGTTTTTT.